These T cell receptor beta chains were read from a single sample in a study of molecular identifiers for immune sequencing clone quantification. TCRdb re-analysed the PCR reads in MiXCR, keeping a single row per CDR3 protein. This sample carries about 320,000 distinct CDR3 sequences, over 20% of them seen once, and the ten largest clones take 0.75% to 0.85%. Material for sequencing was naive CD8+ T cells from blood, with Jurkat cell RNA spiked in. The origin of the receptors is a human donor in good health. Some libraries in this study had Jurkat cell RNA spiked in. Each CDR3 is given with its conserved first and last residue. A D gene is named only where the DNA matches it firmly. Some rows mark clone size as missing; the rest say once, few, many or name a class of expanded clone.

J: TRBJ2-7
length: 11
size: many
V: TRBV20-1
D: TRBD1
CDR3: CSAPQGDEQYF
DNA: TGCAGTGCCCCACAGGGGGACGAGCAGTACTTC

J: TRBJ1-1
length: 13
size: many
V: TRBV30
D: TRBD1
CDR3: CAWMLDRGLEAFF
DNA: TGTGCCTGGATGCTGGACAGGGGGCTTGAAGCTTTCTTT

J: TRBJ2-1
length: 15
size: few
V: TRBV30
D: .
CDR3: CAWSVLVSSYNEQFF
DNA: TGTGCCTGGAGTGTACTCGTAAGCTCCTACAATGAGCAGTTCTTC

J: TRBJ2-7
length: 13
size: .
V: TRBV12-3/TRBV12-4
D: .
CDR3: CASSFILPGEQYF
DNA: TGTGCCAGCAGTTTTATCCTCCCGGGCGAGCAGTACTTC

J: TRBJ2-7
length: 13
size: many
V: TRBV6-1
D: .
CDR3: CACKDRHAYEQYF
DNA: TGTGCCTGCAAAGACAGGCACGCTTACGAGCAGTACTTC

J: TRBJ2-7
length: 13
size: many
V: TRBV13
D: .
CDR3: CASSLGRVREQYF
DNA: TGTGCCAGCAGCTTAGGCAGGGTGAGAGAGCAGTACTTC

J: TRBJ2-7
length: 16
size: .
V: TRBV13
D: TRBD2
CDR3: CASSSFDSGGVYEQYF
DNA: TGTGCCAGCAGCTCCTTCGATAGCGGGGGGGTATACGAGCAGTACTTC

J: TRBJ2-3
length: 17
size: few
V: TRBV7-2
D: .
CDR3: CASSLVVRGGSTDTQYF
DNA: TGTGCCAGCAGCTTAGTTGTGAGAGGGGGATCCACAGATACGCAGTATTTT

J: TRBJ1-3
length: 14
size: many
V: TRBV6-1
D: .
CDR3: CASSHQGSGNTIYF
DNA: TGTGCCAGCAGTCATCAGGGTTCTGGAAACACCATATATTTT

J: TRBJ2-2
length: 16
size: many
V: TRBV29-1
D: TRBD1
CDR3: CSVEERGTGVTGELFF
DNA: TGCAGCGTTGAGGAAAGGGGGACAGGGGTGACCGGGGAGCTGTTTTTT

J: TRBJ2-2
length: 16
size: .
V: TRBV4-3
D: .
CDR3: CASSQDPKTRFGELFF
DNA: TGCGCCAGCAGCCAAGATCCGAAAACGAGGTTCGGGGAGCTGTTTTTT

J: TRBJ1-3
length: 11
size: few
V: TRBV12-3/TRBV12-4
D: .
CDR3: CASSWGGTIYF
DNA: TGTGCCAGCAGTTGGGGGGGCACCATATATTTT

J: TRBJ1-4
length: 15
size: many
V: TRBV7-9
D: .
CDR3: CASSFPADGYEKLFF
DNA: TGTGCCAGCAGCTTCCCCGCCGACGGATATGAAAAACTGTTTTTT

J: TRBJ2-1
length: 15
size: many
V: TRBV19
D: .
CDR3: CASSPGGSGYNEQFF
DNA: TGTGCCAGTAGCCCCGGAGGGAGCGGGTACAATGAGCAGTTCTTC

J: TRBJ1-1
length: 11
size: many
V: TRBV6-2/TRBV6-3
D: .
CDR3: CASGVGTEAFF
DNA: TGTGCCAGCGGAGTGGGCACTGAAGCTTTCTTT

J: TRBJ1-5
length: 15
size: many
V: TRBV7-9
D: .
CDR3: CASSISGASNQPQHF
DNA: TGTGCCAGCAGCATCTCAGGGGCTAGCAATCAGCCCCAGCATTTT

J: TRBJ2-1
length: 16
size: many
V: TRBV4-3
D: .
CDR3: CASSQDGAGSYNEQFF
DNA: TGCGCCAGCAGCCAAGACGGGGCGGGCTCCTACAATGAGCAGTTCTTC

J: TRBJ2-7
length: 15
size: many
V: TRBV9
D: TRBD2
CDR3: CASSGQSGGVHEQYF
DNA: TGTGCCAGCAGCGGACAGAGCGGGGGAGTCCACGAGCAGTACTTC

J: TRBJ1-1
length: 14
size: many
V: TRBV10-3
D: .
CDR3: CAISPNGMNTEAFF
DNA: TGTGCCATCAGCCCCAACGGCATGAACACTGAAGCTTTCTTT

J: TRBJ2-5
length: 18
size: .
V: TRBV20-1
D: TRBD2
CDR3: CSAFHEILAGDIQETQYF
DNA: TGCAGTGCTTTCCACGAGATACTAGCGGGGGACATCCAAGAGACCCAGTACTTC

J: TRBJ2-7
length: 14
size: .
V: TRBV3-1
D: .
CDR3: CASTVGLGSYEQYF
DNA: TGTGCCAGCACCGTGGGCCTTGGCTCCTACGAGCAGTACTTC

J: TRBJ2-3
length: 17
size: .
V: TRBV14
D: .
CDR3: CASSPGWGSRAPGTRYF
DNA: TGTGCCAGCAGCCCAGGTTGGGGGTCCAGGGCTCCAGGTACGCGGTATTTT

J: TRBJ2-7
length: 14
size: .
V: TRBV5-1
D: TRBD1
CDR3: CASSQGQGSYERYF
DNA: TGCGCCAGCAGCCAGGGACAGGGCTCCTACGAGCGGTACTTC

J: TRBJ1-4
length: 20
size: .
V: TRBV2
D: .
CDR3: CASSEEGGSQLVPTNEKLFF
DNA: TGTGCCAGCAGTGAAGAGGGCGGCAGCCAGCTGGTACCAACTAATGAAAAACTGTTTTTT

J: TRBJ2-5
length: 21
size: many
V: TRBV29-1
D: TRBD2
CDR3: CSVELPLLSAREVGVQETQYF
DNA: TGCAGCGTTGAACTACCCCTCCTCTCAGCCCGGGAGGTTGGTGTCCAAGAGACCCAGTACTTC

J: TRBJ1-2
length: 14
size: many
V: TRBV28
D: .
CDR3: CASSPAVTAYGYTF
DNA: TGTGCCAGCAGCCCGGCTGTTACAGCCTATGGCTACACCTTC

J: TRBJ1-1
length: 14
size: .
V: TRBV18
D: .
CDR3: CASSPPDKNTEAFF
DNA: TGTGCCAGCTCACCACCGGACAAGAACACTGAAGCTTTCTTT

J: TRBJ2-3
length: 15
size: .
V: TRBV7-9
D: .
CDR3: CASSSPGGWSDTQYF
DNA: TGTGCCAGCAGCTCTCCCGGGGGCTGGTCAGATACGCAGTATTTT

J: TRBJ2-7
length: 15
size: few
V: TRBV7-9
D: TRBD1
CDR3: CASSPPSGTGFEQYF
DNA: TGTGCCAGCAGCCCCCCTTCCGGGACAGGCTTCGAGCAGTACTTC

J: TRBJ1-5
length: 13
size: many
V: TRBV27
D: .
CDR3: CASSFGPDQPQHF
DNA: TGTGCCAGCAGTTTTGGTCCCGATCAGCCCCAGCATTTT

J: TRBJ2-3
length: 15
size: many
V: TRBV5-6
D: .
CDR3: CASSSRDSYTDTQYF
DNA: TGTGCCAGCAGCTCGCGGGACAGCTACACAGATACGCAGTATTTT

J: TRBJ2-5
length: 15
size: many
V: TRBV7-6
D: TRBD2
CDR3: CASSLVVGGAETQYF
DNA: TGTGCCAGCAGCTTAGTGGTCGGGGGGGCCGAGACCCAGTACTTC

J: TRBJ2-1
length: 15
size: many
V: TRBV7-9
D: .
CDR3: CASSLLGAPRGEQFF
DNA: TGTGCCAGCAGCCTTTTGGGAGCCCCACGGGGTGAGCAGTTCTTC

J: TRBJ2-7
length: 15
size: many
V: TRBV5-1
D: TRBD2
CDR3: CASSQGLAGGDEQYF
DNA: TGCGCCAGCAGCCAGGGACTAGCGGGAGGGGACGAGCAGTACTTC

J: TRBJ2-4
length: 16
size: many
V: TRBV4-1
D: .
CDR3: CASSPLGALAKNIQYF
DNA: TGCGCCAGCAGCCCTTTAGGGGCACTAGCCAAAAACATTCAGTACTTC

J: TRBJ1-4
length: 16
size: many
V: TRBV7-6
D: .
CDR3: CASSGGPGISNEKLFF
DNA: TGTGCCAGCAGTGGGGGACCGGGGATATCTAATGAAAAACTGTTTTTT

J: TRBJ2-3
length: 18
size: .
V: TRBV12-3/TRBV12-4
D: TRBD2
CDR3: CASSGPGGNLSSTDTQYF
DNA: TGTGCCAGCAGTGGGCCGGGGGGGAACCTGTCTAGCACAGATACGCAGTATTTT

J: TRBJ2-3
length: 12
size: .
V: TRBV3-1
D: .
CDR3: CASSQAGDTQYF
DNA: TGTGCCAGCAGCCAAGCGGGGGATACGCAGTATTTT

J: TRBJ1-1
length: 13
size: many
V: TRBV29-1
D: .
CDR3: CSVAGLIYTEAFF
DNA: TGCAGCGTGGCGGGACTGATTTACACTGAAGCTTTCTTT

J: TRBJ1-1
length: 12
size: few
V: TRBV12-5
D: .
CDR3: CASGLWNTEAFF
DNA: TGTGCTAGTGGTTTGTGGAACACTGAAGCTTTCTTT

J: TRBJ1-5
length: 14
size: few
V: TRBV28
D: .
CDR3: CASIRDSPNQPQHF
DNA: TGTGCCAGCATTCGTGACAGCCCGAATCAGCCCCAGCATTTT

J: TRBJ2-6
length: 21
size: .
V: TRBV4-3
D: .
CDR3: CASSQDGLAVDTLSGANVLTF
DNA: TGCGCCAGCAGCCAAGATGGGTTAGCGGTCGATACCCTCTCTGGGGCCAACGTCCTGACTTTC

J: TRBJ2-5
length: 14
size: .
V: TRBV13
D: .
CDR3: CASSPIQGDETQYF
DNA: TGTGCCAGCAGTCCCATACAGGGAGACGAGACCCAGTACTTC

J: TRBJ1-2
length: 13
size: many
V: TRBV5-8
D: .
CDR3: CASSLSENYGYTF
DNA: TGTGCCAGCAGCTTGTCAGAAAACTATGGCTACACCTTC

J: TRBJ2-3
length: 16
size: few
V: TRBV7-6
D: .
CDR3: CASSLVPAVSGDTQYF
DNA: TGTGCCAGCAGCTTAGTGCCGGCAGTATCGGGAGATACGCAGTATTTT

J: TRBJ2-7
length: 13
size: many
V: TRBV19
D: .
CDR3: CASSLKGGYEQYF
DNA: TGTGCCAGTAGCCTGAAAGGGGGTTACGAGCAGTACTTC

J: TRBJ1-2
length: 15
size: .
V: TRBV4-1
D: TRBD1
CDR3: CAGTWTGGTNYGYTF
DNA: TGCGCCGGCACTTGGACAGGGGGCACTAACTATGGCTACACCTTC

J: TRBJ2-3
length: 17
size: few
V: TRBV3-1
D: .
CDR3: CASSPSGGGGLTDTQYF
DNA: TGTGCCAGCAGCCCTAGCGGAGGGGGGGGCCTCACAGATACGCAGTATTTT

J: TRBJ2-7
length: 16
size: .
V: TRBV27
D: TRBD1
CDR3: CASSLSGQRTSYEQYF
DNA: TGTGCCAGCAGTTTGTCGGGACAGCGTACCTCCTACGAGCAGTACTTC

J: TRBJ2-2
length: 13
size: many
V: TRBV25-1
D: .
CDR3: CASSVLDWVELFF
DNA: TGTGCCAGCAGTGTTCTTGACTGGGTAGAGCTGTTTTTT

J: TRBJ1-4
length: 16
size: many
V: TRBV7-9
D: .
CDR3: CASSLVGSGLDEKLFF
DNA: TGTGCCAGCAGCTTAGTAGGCTCGGGGCTTGACGAAAAACTGTTTTTT

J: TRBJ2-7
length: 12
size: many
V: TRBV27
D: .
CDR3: CASSLGQGEQYF
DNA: TGTGCCAGCAGTCTCGGTCAGGGGGAGCAGTACTTC